These T cell receptor beta chains were read from a single sample in a study of OX40 agonist ivuxolimab in advanced cancers. Method: immunoSEQ multiplex PCR; TCRdb's copy keeps in-frame clones and lacks some. The sample includes tens of thousands of clones, around 83% of them seen just once. Sequenced material: CD4+ or CD8+ T cells sorted from blood, taken in a trial of the OX40 agonist ivuxolimab. The receptors were gathered from an adult with an advanced solid tumor such as melanoma, head and neck, liver or kidney cancer. CDR3s include the opening cysteine and the closing phenylalanine or tryptophan. D genes are given only for firm matches. Size is stated for part of the rows, as once, few or many counts, or as a class when the clone is expanded.

CDR3 protein	CDR3 DNA	V gene	J gene	D gene	clone size
CASNPARGRANEKLFF	TGTGCCAGTAACCCCGCGCGGGGCCGGGCTAATGAAAAACTGTTTTTT	TRBV19	TRBJ1-4	.	.
CASSAGTGRYEQYF	TGTGCCAGCTCAGCAGGGACAGGTCGTTACGAGCAGTACTTC	TRBV18	TRBJ2-7	TRBD1	.
CASSPGTGGQDQPQHF	TGCGCCAGCAGTCCCGGGACAGGGGGCCAGGATCAGCCCCAGCATTTT	TRBV10-1	TRBJ1-5	TRBD1	few
CASSPDLSGNEQFF	TGTGCCAGCAGCCCCGATCTTAGCGGGAATGAGCAGTTCTTC	TRBV5-6	TRBJ2-1	TRBD2	.
CASSLGGLADTQYF	TGCGCCAGCAGCTTGGGAGGCTTGGCAGATACGCAGTATTTT	TRBV5-1	TRBJ2-3	.	.
CASSLLPSDEKLFF	TGCGCCAGCAGCTTGCTACCCTCGGATGAAAAACTGTTTTTT	TRBV5-1	TRBJ1-4	.	.
CASSARSGTGANEQFF	TGTGCCAGTAGTGCCAGATCCGGGACCGGGGCCAATGAGCAGTTCTTC	TRBV19	TRBJ2-1	.	once
CASSRSPGAYQETQYF	TGTGCCAGCAGCAGATCCCCGGGTGCGTACCAAGAGACCCAGTACTTC	TRBV5-4	TRBJ2-5	.	.
CASSLRRGGYNEQFF	TGTGCCAGCAGCTTACGGCGGGGGGGCTACAATGAGCAGTTCTTC	TRBV5-4	TRBJ2-1	TRBD2	.
CASSGPPNTEAFF	TGTGCCAGCAGCGGGCCCCCGAACACTGAAGCTTTCTTT	TRBV6-5	TRBJ1-1	.	.
CASKLGNRGSPLHF	TGTGCCAGCAAATTGGGGAACCGAGGCTCACCCCTCCACTTT	TRBV6-5	TRBJ1-6	.	few
CASSVLRENTEAFF	TGTGCCAGCAGTGTGTTGAGGGAAAACACTGAAGCTTTCTTT	TRBV2	TRBJ1-1	.	.
CASSPSGSQGAANEKLFF	TGCGCCAGCAGCCCCTCGGGTTCCCAGGGGGCAGCTAATGAAAAACTGTTTTTT	TRBV4-1	TRBJ1-4	TRBD1	.
CASSLATGSNGYTF	TGTGCCAGCAGCTTAGCCACAGGGTCGAATGGCTACACCTTC	TRBV7-2	TRBJ1-2	.	.
CASNPGTGGPNQPQHF	TGTGCCAGTAACCCCGGGACAGGGGGCCCCAATCAGCCCCAGCATTTT	TRBV19	TRBJ1-5	TRBD1	few
CASSFGEIRQETQYF	TGCGCCAGCAGCTTTGGGGAGATCCGGCAAGAGACCCAGTACTTC	TRBV5-1	TRBJ2-5	.	.
CASSLDGGYEKLFF	TGTGCCAGCAGCTTAGACGGAGGGTATGAAAAACTGTTTTTT	TRBV7-9	TRBJ1-4	.	.
CASSLEGKLGELFF	TGTGCCAGCAGCTTGGAAGGGAAGTTGGGGGAGCTGTTTTTT	TRBV5-5	TRBJ2-2	.	.
CASSDRGVYEQYF	TGTGCCAGCAGTGACAGGGGGGTGTACGAGCAGTACTTC	TRBV7-9	TRBJ2-7	TRBD1	.
CASSLILTVPEAFF	TGTGCCAGCAGCTTAATCCTGACAGTCCCTGAAGCTTTCTTT	TRBV7-9	TRBJ1-1	.	few
CASSYISGDTQYF	TGTGCCAGCAGTTATATCTCAGGAGATACGCAGTATTTT	TRBV6-5	TRBJ2-3	.	once
CASSIDDRRHQPQHF	TGTGCCAGTAGTATTGACGACAGGAGGCATCAGCCCCAGCATTTT	TRBV19	TRBJ1-5	.	.
CASSLGGSAFYEQYF	TGTGCCAGCAGCCTAGGGGGTAGCGCCTTCTACGAGCAGTACTTC	TRBV13	TRBJ2-7	.	.
CASSQSTGTGTGYTF	TGTGCCAGCAGCCAATCCACCGGGACAGGGACAGGCTACACCTTC	TRBV7-9	TRBJ1-2	TRBD1	.
CASTSTTAGYGYTF	TGTGCCAGTACCTCCACAACTGCCGGCTATGGCTACACCTTC	TRBV19	TRBJ1-2	.	.
CATSTRRQMNIQYF	TGTGCCACCAGCACAAGAAGACAGATGAACATTCAGTACTTC	TRBV15	TRBJ2-4	.	.
CASSSTGNPSYEQYF	TGTGCCAGCAGTTCGACAGGGAACCCCTCCTACGAGCAGTACTTC	TRBV28	TRBJ2-7	TRBD1	.
CASNLGGARGYTF	TGTGCCAGCAATCTAGGGGGGGCGCGGGGCTACACCTTC	TRBV7-2	TRBJ1-2	.	.
CASSPWTGGGNTEAFF	TGTGCCAGCTCACCCTGGACAGGCGGCGGGAACACTGAAGCTTTCTTT	TRBV18	TRBJ1-1	TRBD1	.
CASSLVTGGTGELFF	TGTGCCAGCAGCTTGGTTACGGGGGGCACCGGGGAGCTGTTTTTT	TRBV5-5	TRBJ2-2	TRBD2	.
CASSQTAGIPGPSEDFNEKLFF	TGTGCCAGCAGCCAAACGGCCGGGATACCAGGTCCGAGTGAGGACTTTAATGAAAAACTGTTTTTT	TRBV21-1	TRBJ1-4	.	.
CRAGGADGYTF	TGCAGGGCAGGGGGCGCGGATGGCTACACCTTC	TRBV20-1	TRBJ1-2	TRBD1	.
CASSPRPAGLERGNQPQHF	TGTGCCAGCAGCCCCCGCCCGGCCGGCCTGGAGAGGGGCAATCAGCCCCAGCATTTT	TRBV7-2	TRBJ1-5	.	few
CASSRGQNYSPLHF	TGTGCCAGCAGCCGCGGACAGAACTATTCACCCCTCCACTTT	TRBV5-6	TRBJ1-6	.	.
CASSGRDSGSNEQFF	TGTGCCAGCAGCGGCCGGGACTCGGGATCCAATGAGCAGTTCTTC	TRBV9	TRBJ2-1	.	.
CASSVHLGEDSPLHF	TGTGCCAGCAGCGTCCACCTCGGCGAAGATTCACCCCTCCACTTT	TRBV9	TRBJ1-6	.	.
CASSGLGVSVEAFF	TGTGCCAGCAGTGGTTTAGGGGTGAGCGTTGAAGCTTTCTTT	TRBV25-1	TRBJ1-1	.	.
CASSGVGPPSAGYTF	TGTGCCAGCAGCGGGGTTGGCCCACCCTCTGCTGGCTACACCTTC	TRBV7-9	TRBJ1-2	.	.
CASSYGLAGVSSYEQYF	TGTGCCAGCAGCTACGGACTAGCGGGGGTAAGCTCCTACGAGCAGTACTTC	TRBV7-7	TRBJ2-7	TRBD2	once
CASRRQGVNTEAFF	TGTGCCAGCAGACGACAGGGGGTGAACACTGAAGCTTTCTTT	TRBV5-4	TRBJ1-1	TRBD1	.
CATRTVAGANVLTF	TGTGCCACCCGTACGGTTGCTGGGGCCAACGTCCTGACTTTC	TRBV19	TRBJ2-6	.	.
CASSEGHVPSNYGYTF	TGCGCCAGCAGCGAGGGACACGTCCCTTCTAACTATGGCTACACCTTC	TRBV5-1	TRBJ1-2	.	.